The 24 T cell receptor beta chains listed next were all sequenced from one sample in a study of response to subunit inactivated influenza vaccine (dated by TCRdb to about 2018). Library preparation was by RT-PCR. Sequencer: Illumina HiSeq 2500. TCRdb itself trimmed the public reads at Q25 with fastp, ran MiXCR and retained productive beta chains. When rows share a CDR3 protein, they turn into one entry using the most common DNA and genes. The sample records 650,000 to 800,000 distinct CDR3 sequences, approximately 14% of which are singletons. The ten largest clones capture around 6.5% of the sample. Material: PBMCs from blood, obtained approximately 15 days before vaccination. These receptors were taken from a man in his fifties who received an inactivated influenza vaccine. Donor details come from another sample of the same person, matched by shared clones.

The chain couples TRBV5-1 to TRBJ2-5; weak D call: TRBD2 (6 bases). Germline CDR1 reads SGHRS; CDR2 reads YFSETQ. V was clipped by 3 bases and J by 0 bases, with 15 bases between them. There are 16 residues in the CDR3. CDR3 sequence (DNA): TGCGCCAGCAGCTCCAGACCGGGAGCTAACCAAGAGACCCAGTACTTC. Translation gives CASSSRPGANQETQYF.

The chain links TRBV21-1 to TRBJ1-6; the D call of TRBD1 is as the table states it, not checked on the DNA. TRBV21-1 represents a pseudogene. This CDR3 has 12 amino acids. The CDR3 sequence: CASRRDRVTLHF. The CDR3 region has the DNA TGTGCCAGCAGACGGGACAGGGTAACCCTCCACTTT.

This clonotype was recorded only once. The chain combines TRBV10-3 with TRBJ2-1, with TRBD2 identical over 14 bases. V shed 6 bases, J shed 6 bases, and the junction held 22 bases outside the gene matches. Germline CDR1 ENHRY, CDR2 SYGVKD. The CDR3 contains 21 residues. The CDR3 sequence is CAISFERTSGGFLGLFNEQFF. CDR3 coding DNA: TGTGCCATCAGCTTCGAGAGGACTAGCGGGGGGTTTCTTGGTCTGTTCAATGAGCAGTTCTTC.

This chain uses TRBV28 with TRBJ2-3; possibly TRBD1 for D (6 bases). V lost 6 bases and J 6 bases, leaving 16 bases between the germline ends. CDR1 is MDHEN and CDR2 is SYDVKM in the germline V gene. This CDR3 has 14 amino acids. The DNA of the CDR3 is TGTGCCAGCAGGGCCCCAAACAGGGTTGATACGCAGTATTTT. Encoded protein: CASRAPNRVDTQYF.

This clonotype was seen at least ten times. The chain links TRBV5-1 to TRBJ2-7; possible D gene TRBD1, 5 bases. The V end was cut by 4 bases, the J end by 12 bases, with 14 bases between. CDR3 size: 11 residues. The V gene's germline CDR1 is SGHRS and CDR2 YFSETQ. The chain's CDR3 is CASSLDRTWYF. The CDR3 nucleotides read TGCGCCAGCAGCCTTGACAGAACGTGGTACTTC.

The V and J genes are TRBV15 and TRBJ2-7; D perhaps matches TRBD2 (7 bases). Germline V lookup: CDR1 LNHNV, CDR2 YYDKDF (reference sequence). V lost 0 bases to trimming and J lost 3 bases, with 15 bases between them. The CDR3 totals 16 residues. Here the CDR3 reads CATSRDQSGGNYEQYF. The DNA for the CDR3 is TGTGCCACCAGCAGAGATCAATCGGGGGGCAACTACGAGCAGTACTTC.

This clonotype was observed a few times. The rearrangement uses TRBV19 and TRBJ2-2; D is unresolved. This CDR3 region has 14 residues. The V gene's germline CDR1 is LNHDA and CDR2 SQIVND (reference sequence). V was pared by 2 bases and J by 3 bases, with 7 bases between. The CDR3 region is CASSIKGDTGELFF. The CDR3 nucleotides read TGTGCCAGTAGTATAAAGGGTGACACCGGGGAGCTGTTTTTT.

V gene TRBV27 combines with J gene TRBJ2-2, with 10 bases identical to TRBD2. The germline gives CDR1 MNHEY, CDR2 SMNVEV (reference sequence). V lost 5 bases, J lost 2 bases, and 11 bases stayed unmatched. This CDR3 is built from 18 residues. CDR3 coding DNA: TGTGCCAGCAGTAGGCCGGGACTAGCGAGACCAAACACCGGGGAGCTGTTTTTT. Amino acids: CASSRPGLARPNTGELFF.

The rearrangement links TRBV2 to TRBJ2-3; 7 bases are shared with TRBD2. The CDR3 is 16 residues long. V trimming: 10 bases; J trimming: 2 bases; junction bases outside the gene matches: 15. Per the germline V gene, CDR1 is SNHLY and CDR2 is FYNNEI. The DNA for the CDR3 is TGTGCCACCAAGACTAGCCCTGGATTACTCACAGATACGCAGTATTTT. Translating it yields CATKTSPGLLTDTQYF.

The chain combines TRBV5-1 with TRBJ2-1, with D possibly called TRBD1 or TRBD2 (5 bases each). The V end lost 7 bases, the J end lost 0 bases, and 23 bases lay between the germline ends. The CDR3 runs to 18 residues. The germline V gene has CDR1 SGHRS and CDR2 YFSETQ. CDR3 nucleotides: TGCGCCAGCGGCCCAGGGAAGAGGGTGGAGGTCTCCTACAATGAGCAGTTCTTC. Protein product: CASGPGKRVEVSYNEQFF. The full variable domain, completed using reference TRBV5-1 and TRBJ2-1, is KAGVTQTPRYLIKTRGQQVTLSCSPISGHRSVSWYQQTPGQGLQFLFEYFSETQRNKGNFPGRFSGRQFSNSRSEMNVSTLELGDSALYLCASGPGKRVEVSYNEQFFGPGTRLTVL.

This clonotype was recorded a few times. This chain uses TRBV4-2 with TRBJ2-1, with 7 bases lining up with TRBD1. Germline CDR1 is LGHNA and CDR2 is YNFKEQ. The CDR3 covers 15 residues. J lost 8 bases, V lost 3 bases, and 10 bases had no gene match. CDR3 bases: TGTGCCAGCAGCCAGGCCGTGAGACAGGGTGATGAGCAGTTCTTC. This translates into CASSQAVRQGDEQFF.

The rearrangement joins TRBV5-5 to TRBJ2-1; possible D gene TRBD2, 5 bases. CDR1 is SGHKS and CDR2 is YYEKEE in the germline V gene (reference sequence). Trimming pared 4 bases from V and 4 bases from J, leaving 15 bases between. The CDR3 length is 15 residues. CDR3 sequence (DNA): TGTGCCAGCAGCCCTAGCCCGGACTGGTACAATGAGCAGTTCTTC. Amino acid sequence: CASSPSPDWYNEQFF.

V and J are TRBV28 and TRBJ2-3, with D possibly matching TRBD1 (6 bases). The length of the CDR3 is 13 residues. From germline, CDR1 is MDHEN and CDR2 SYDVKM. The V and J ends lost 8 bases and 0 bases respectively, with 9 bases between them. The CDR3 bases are TGTGCCAGCGTAGGGGGAAGCACAGATACGCAGTATTTT. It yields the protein CASVGGSTDTQYF. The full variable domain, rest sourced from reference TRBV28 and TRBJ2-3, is DVKVTQSSRYLVKRTGEKVFLECVQDMDHENMFWYRQDPGLGLRLIYFSYDVKMKEKGDIPEGYSVSREKKERFSLILESASTNQTSMYLCASVGGSTDTQYFGPGTRLTVL.

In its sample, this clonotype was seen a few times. CDR3 residues: CASSLIGRNEKLFF. CDR3 in DNA: TGTGCCAGCAGCTTAATTGGGAGGAATGAAAAACTGTTTTTT. The rearrangement uses TRBV7-9 and TRBJ1-4, with D unresolved. The V end was cut by 2 bases, the J end by 5 bases, with 9 bases between. CDR3 size: 14 residues. The germline gives CDR1 SEHNR, CDR2 FQNEAQ (reference sequence).

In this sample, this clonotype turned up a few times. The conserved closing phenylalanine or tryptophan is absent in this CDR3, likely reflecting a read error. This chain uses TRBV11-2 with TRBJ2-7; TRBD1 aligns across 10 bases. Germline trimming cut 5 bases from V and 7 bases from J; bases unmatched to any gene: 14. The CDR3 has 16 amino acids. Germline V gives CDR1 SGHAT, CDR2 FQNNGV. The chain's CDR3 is CASSIYRDRGFREQYL. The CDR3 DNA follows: TGTGCCAGCAGCATATACCGGGACAGGGGTTTTCGGGAGCAGTACCTC.

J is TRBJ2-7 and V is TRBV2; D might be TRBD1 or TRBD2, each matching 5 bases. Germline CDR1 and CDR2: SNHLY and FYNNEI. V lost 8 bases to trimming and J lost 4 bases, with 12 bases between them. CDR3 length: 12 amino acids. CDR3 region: CASVGEKYEQYF. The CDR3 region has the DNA TGTGCCAGCGTGGGGGAAAAGTACGAGCAGTACTTC.

The CDR3 sequence is CASSKYGDRGDGGYTF. As DNA, the CDR3 is TGTGCCAGCAGCAAATACGGGGACAGGGGCGACGGAGGCTACACCTTC. The chain recombines TRBV2 with TRBJ1-2, with 10 positions matching TRBD1. Losses at the gene ends were 6 bases for V and 8 bases for J; bases not matched to a gene: 15. The CDR3 length is 16 residues. The germline gives CDR1 SNHLY, CDR2 FYNNEI.

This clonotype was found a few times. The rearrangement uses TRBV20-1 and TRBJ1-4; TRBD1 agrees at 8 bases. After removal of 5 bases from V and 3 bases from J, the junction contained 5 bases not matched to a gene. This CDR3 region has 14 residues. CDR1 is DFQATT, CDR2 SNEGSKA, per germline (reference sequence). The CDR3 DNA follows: TGCAGTGCTCCCGACAGGGGCGCTAATGAAAAACTGTTTTTT. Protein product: CSAPDRGANEKLFF.

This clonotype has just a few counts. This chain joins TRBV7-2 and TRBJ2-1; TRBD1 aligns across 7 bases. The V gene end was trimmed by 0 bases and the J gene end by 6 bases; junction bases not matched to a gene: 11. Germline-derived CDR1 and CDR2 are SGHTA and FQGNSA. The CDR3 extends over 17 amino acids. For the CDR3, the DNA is TGTGCCAGCAGCTTAGCACTATACCGGAGGACAGGCAATGAGCAGTTCTTC. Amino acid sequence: CASSLALYRRTGNEQFF. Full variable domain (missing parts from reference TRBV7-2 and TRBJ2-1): GAGVSQSPSNKVTEKGKDVELRCDPISGHTALYWYRQSLGQGLEFLIYFQGNSAPDKSGLPSDRFSAERTGGSVSTLTIQRTQQEDSAVYLCASSLALYRRTGNEQFFGPGTRLTVL.

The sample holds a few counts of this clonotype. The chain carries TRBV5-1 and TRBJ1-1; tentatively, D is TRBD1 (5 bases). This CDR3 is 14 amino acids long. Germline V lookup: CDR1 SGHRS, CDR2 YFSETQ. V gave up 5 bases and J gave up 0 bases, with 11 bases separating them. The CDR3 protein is CASSGQGMNTEAFF. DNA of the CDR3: TGCGCCAGCAGTGGCCAGGGCATGAACACTGAAGCTTTCTTT.

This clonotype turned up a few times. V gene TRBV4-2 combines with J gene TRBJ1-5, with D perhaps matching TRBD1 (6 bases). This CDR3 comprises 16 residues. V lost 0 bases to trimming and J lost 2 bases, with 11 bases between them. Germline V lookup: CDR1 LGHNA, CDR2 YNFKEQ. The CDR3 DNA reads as TGTGCCAGCAGCCAAGATCCAGGGGATGGCAATCAGCCCCAGCATTTT. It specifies CASSQDPGDGNQPQHF.

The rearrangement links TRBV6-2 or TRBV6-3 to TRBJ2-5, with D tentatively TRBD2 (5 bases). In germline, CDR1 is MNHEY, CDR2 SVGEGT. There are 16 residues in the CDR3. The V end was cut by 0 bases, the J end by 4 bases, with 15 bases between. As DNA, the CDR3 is TGTGCCAGCAGTTACTCGACTACGAGGGCTTTAGAGACCCAGTACTTC. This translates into CASSYSTTRALETQYF.

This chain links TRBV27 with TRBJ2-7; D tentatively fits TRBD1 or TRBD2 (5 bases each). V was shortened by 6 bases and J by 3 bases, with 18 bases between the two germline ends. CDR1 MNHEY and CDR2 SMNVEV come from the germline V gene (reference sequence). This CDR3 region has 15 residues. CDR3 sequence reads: CASSRTGTRNYEQYF. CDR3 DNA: TGTGCCAGCAGCAGAACCGGGACCCGGAACTACGAGCAGTACTTC.

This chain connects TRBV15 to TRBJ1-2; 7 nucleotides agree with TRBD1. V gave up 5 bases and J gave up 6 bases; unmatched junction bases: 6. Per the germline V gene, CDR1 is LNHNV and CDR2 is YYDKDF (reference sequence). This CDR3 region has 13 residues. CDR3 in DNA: TGTGCCACCAGCGTCGGGACAGCCGATGGCTACACCTTC. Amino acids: CATSVGTADGYTF.